Listed here are 18 T cell receptor beta chains from one sample, sequenced in a study of OX40 agonist ivuxolimab in advanced cancers. Profiling relied on immunoSEQ multiplex PCR, and the TCRdb table lists in-frame clones only, not all of them. The sample records approximately 110,000 clones, roughly 92% being singletons. The specimen was CD4+ or CD8+ T cells sorted from blood, collected in a trial of the OX40 agonist ivuxolimab. These receptors were taken from an adult with an advanced solid tumor such as melanoma, head and neck, liver or kidney cancer.

As to this clone: This sample also contains other DNA sequences that code for the same CDR3. The V and J genes are TRBV7-2 and TRBJ1-4; tentatively, D is TRBD1 (5 bases). This CDR3 spans 14 amino acids. Germline CDR1 reads SGHTA; CDR2 reads FQGNSA. V dropped 1 base and J dropped 6 bases, with 9 bases sitting between them. The CDR3 bases are TGTGCCAGCAGCTTAGGTCAGGGACATGAAAAACTGTTTTTT. It yields the protein CASSLGQGHEKLFF.

This clone was seen only once. The V call is TRBV5-1, the J call TRBJ2-3; 10 bases map to TRBD1. The V gene end was trimmed by 2 bases and the J gene end by 0 bases; junction bases not matched to a gene: 6. Germline V CDR1 and CDR2: SGHRS, YFSETQ. CDR3 length: 17 amino acids. The CDR3 DNA follows: TGCGCCAGCAGCTTCCGGGACAGGGGATCTAGCACAGATACGCAGTATTTT. Translation: CASSFRDRGSSTDTQYF.

This clone was detected only a few times. V and J are TRBV10-3 and TRBJ2-7; unclear D gene. V lost 3 bases and J lost 0, with 3 bases in between. This CDR3 comprises 12 residues. Per germline, CDR1 ENHRY and CDR2 SYGVKD. This CDR3 reads CAISDSSYEQYF. The DNA for the CDR3 is TGTGCCATCAGTGACAGCTCCTACGAGCAGTACTTC.

The rearrangement uses TRBV28 and TRBJ2-7; 9 nucleotides agree with TRBD1. Germline assignment: CDR1 MDHEN and CDR2 SYDVKM. Trimming cost V 9 bases and J 3 bases; bases outside gene matches: 15. CDR3 length: 16 amino acids. CDR3 amino acids: CASPPPTGGRDYEQYF. In DNA, the CDR3 is TGTGCCAGTCCCCCGCCGACAGGGGGGAGGGACTACGAGCAGTACTTC.

This rearrangement joins TRBV7-6 to TRBJ1-5; no reliable D call. Germline V gives CDR1 SGHVS, CDR2 FNYEAQ. This CDR3 comprises 15 residues. V was pared by 5 bases and J by 3 bases, with 14 bases between. The CDR3 DNA sequence: TGTGCCAGCAGCCAAAGTTCAGGCCTCAATCAGCCCCAGCATTTT. Its protein is CASSQSSGLNQPQHF.

V usage is TRBV28 and J usage is TRBJ1-2; TRBD1 might be the D (5 bases). The germline V gene has CDR1 MDHEN and CDR2 SYDVKM. The CDR3 is 13 amino acids. V was shortened by 7 bases and J by 6 bases, with 15 bases between the two germline ends. The CDR3 region is CASTSGQNHGYTF. Here the CDR3 DNA reads TGTGCCAGCACCTCAGGACAAAACCATGGCTACACCTTC.

V gene TRBV5-5 combines with J gene TRBJ2-3, with 7 bases lining up with TRBD1. This CDR3 comprises 16 residues. V dropped 4 bases and J dropped 3; count of bases not matched to a gene: 11. Germline CDR1 reads SGHKS; CDR2 reads YYEKEE (reference sequence). The CDR3 loop is CASSGRQGHVTDTQYF. The CDR3 bases are TGTGCCAGCAGCGGGAGACAGGGCCACGTTACAGATACGCAGTATTTT.

The chain combines TRBV5-8 with TRBJ1-1, with TRBD1 matching 8 bases. The CDR3 consists of 13 residues. With V trimmed by 10 bases and J by 5 bases, 10 bases remained unmatched. Looked up from germline, CDR1 is SGHTS and CDR2 is YDEGEE. CDR3 amino acids: CASPRTGKTEAFF. CDR3 bases: TGTGCCTCCCCTCGGACAGGGAAAACTGAAGCTTTCTTT.

The chain uses TRBV19 and TRBJ1-2; possibly TRBD1 for D (6 bases). The CDR3 sequence is 14 residues long. Trimming pared 6 bases from V and 7 bases from J, leaving 18 bases between. Germline values: CDR1 LNHDA, CDR2 SQIVND (reference sequence). CDR3 protein: CASRDTGRIGGYTF. In DNA, the CDR3 is TGTGCCAGTAGGGATACAGGGAGGATCGGTGGCTACACCTTC. Supplemented by reference TRBV19 and TRBJ1-2, the full variable domain reads DGGITQSPKYLFRKEGQNVTLSCEQNLNHDAMYWYRQDPGQGLRLIYYSQIVNDFQKGDIAEGYSVSREKKESFPLTVTSAQKNPTAFYLCASRDTGRIGGYTFGSGTRLTVV.

This sequence joins TRBV30 and TRBJ1-1; D unresolved. V gave up 5 bases and J gave up 0 bases, with 7 bases separating them. CDR1 is GTSNPN, CDR2 SVGIG, per germline (reference sequence). This CDR3 is 12 amino acids long. The chain's CDR3 is CAWRHMNTEAFF. CDR3 coding DNA: TGTGCCTGGCGACATATGAACACTGAAGCTTTCTTT. The full variable domain, completed using reference TRBV30 and TRBJ1-1, is SQTIHQWPATLVQPVGSPLSLECTVEGTSNPNLYWYRQAAGRGLQLLFYSVGIGQISSEVPQNLSASRPQDRQFILSSKKLLLSDSGFYLCAWRHMNTEAFFGQGTRLTVV.

The V gene is TRBV18, the J gene TRBJ1-1; maybe TRBD1 (6 bases). The CDR3 loop spans 15 amino acids. Germline CDR1 reads KGHSH; CDR2 reads LQKENI. Trimming removed 8 bases at V and 1 base at J, with 17 bases between. This CDR3 is CASTGTDRTNTEAFF. CDR3 sequence (DNA): TGTGCCAGCACCGGAACGGACAGAACGAACACTGAAGCTTTCTTT.

The J gene is TRBJ2-5, the V gene TRBV7-9, with 15 nucleotides matching TRBD2. CDR3 size: 17 residues. V lost 5 bases, J lost 5 bases, and 9 bases stayed unmatched. The V gene's germline CDR1 is SEHNR and CDR2 FQNEAQ (reference sequence). This CDR3 reads CASSPWTSGRAEETQYF. The CDR3 DNA reads TGTGCCAGCAGCCCCTGGACTAGCGGGAGGGCCGAGGAGACCCAGTACTTC.

The chain carries TRBV1 and TRBJ2-7; the table gives TRBD2 as D, unverified against the DNA. TRBV1 is noted as a pseudogene. The length of the CDR3 is 16 residues. The CDR3 is CTSSQDSASGRGEQYF. The CDR3 DNA is TGCACCAGCAGCCAAGATTCGGCTAGCGGGAGGGGCGAGCAGTACTTC.

The chain combines TRBV9 with TRBJ1-1; no reliable D call. Trimming removed 1 base from V and 0 bases from J, with 10 bases in between. There are 15 residues in the CDR3. Germline-derived CDR1 and CDR2 are SGDLS and YYNGEE. The CDR3: CASSVLADMNTEAFF. CDR3 nucleotides: TGTGCCAGCAGCGTACTTGCAGACATGAACACTGAAGCTTTCTTT.

The chain couples TRBV4-2 to TRBJ2-2; TRBD1 or TRBD2 may be the D gene (6 bases each). The CDR3 consists of 16 residues. The germline V and J ends were trimmed by 1 base and 6 bases, with 15 bases remaining between them. Germline V gene sequence: CDR1 LGHNA, CDR2 YNFKEQ. CDR3 coding DNA: TGTGCCAGCAGCCAAGGTATACAGGGAGGTGCCGGGGAGCTGTTTTTT. Translating it yields CASSQGIQGGAGELFF.

V and J are TRBV18 and TRBJ2-7; D uncertain. The CDR3 is 15 residues long. The V end lost 5 bases, the J end lost 0 bases, and 14 bases lay between the germline ends. The germline V gene encodes CDR1 KGHSH and CDR2 LQKENI. CDR3 nucleotides: TGTGCCAGCTCATCAGGTCTGGGGAACTCCTACGAGCAGTACTTC. This encodes CASSSGLGNSYEQYF.

The chain carries TRBV21-1 and TRBJ1-2; the D call of TRBD1 is as the table states it, not checked on the DNA. TRBV21-1 is an annotated pseudogene. CDR3 length: 16 residues. The CDR3 region has the DNA TGTGCCAGCAGCAAAAAACCGGGACAGGTGGTGAATGGCTACACCTTC. This gives the protein CASSKKPGQVVNGYTF.

This clone was recorded only once. The chain uses TRBV30 and TRBJ2-1; no clear D. In germline, CDR1 is GTSNPN, CDR2 SVGIG (reference sequence). The CDR3 is 12 amino acids. The V gene lost 2 bases and the J gene lost 6 bases, with 8 bases spanning the gap. The CDR3 loop is CAWSRQTNEQFF. CDR3 nucleotides: TGTGCCTGGAGTCGGCAGACCAATGAGCAGTTCTTC. The full variable domain, in which reference TRBV30 and TRBJ2-1 provide the parts outside the CDR3, is SQTIHQWPATLVQPVGSPLSLECTVEGTSNPNLYWYRQAAGRGLQLLFYSVGIGQISSEVPQNLSASRPQDRQFILSSKKLLLSDSGFYLCAWSRQTNEQFFGPGTRLTVL.